The 22 T cell receptor beta chains reported below all come from one sample, sequenced in a study of immune evolution from preneoplasia to lung adenocarcinoma (dated by TCRdb to 2020 to 2023). The library was generated by the immunoSEQ multiplex PCR assay. What TCRdb holds here is the immuneACCESS table cut down to in-frame rearrangements. Part of the clones is not present; checked against another copy, under half of the missing clones reflect an unresolved V gene, and the others are unexplained. Present in this sample are several thousand clones, 70% to 80% of which were seen just once. Approximately 14% of the sample comes from the top ten. The sequenced material came from FFPE adjacent normal lung tissue. Source of these receptors: a person aged 70 to 80 with lung adenocarcinoma.

The chain uses TRBV4-1 and TRBJ1-1; TRBD1 matches 10 bases. Trimming at V came to 3 bases and at J to 3 bases, leaving 4 bases not matched to a gene. Germline CDR1 is MGHRA and CDR2 is YSYEKL. The CDR3 consists of 15 residues. For the CDR3, the DNA is TGCGCCAGCAGCCACCCCGGACAGGGGGACACTGAAGCTTTCTTT. Protein product: CASSHPGQGDTEAFF.

The chain uses TRBV18 and TRBJ1-1; 8 bases fit TRBD1. After removal of 1 base from V and 2 bases from J, the junction contained 6 bases not matched to a gene. The CDR3 extends over 16 amino acids. CDR1 is KGHSH, CDR2 LQKENI, per germline. Written as DNA, the CDR3 is TGTGCCAGCTCACCACTCGAGGGACAGGTTAACACTGAAGCTTTCTTT. It encodes CASSPLEGQVNTEAFF.

About this clone: The same CDR3 is also encoded by other DNA sequences in this sample. The CDR3 DNA follows: TGTGCCTGGAGTGTACATGGGGATCAGCCCCAGCATTTT. This encodes CAWSVHGDQPQHF. The chain couples TRBV30 to TRBJ1-5; unclear D gene. V gave up 0 bases and J gave up 5 bases, with 8 bases separating them. This CDR3 has 13 amino acids. The germline gives CDR1 GTSNPN, CDR2 SVGIG (reference sequence).

This sequence joins TRBV28 and TRBJ1-6; D unclear. From germline, CDR1 is MDHEN and CDR2 SYDVKM. The CDR3 runs to 15 residues. The ends were cut back, 6 bases at V and 0 bases at J, with 9 bases in the middle. For the CDR3, the DNA is TGTGCCAGCAGGGGAGGTAGCTCCTATAATTCACCCCTCCACTTT. Residues: CASRGGSSYNSPLHF.

In this sample, this clone turned up once. J is TRBJ2-2 and V is TRBV30; D might be TRBD2 (6 bases). Germline loops: CDR1 GTSNPN, CDR2 SVGIG (reference sequence). The ends were cut back, 2 bases at V and 7 bases at J, with 17 bases in the middle. CDR3 length: 15 residues. The CDR3 loop reads CAWSKNWLALGELFF. Here the CDR3 DNA reads TGTGCCTGGAGTAAAAATTGGCTAGCGCTCGGGGAGCTGTTTTTT.

The rearrangement joins TRBV30 to TRBJ2-3, with 7 nucleotides matching TRBD2. The J segment lost 2 bases and the V segment lost 4 bases, leaving 18 bases of the junction unmatched. Germline assignment: CDR1 GTSNPN and CDR2 SVGIG (reference sequence). This CDR3 spans 18 amino acids. The CDR3 DNA sequence: TGTGCCTGGATGGTACCCTTAGCCGGGGGGTCCCTCACAGATACGCAGTATTTT. It yields the protein CAWMVPLAGGSLTDTQYF.

The chain joins TRBV28 to TRBJ1-2; D unclear. Germline CDR1 reads MDHEN; CDR2 reads SYDVKM. The CDR3 contains 15 residues. Trimming left V 3 bases short and J 10 bases short, with 21 bases between. The CDR3 nucleotides are TGTGCCAGCAGTTTTCAGGCAGAAGTTATCCTAACCTACACCTTC. Amino acid sequence: CASSFQAEVILTYTF.

The chain recombines TRBV7-2 with TRBJ2-7; 10 bases agree with TRBD1. The CDR3 has 13 residues. V gave up 3 bases and J gave up 6 bases; unmatched junction bases: 2. The germline CDR1 and CDR2 sequences are SGHTA and FQGNSA. The DNA for the CDR3 is TGTGCCAGCAGCTTCGGGACAGGGGCCGAGCAGTACTTC. Amino acids: CASSFGTGAEQYF.

The chain employs TRBV7-3 and TRBJ1-4, with a weak D call TRBD1 (5 bases). The germline V gene has CDR1 SGHTA and CDR2 FQGTGA. CDR3 length: 14 amino acids. V was clipped by 7 bases and J by 3 bases, with 12 bases between them. Written as DNA, the CDR3 is TGTGCCAGCACGCATGGGACGCCTAATGAAAAACTGTTTTTT. This sequence encodes CASTHGTPNEKLFF.

The V gene is TRBV23-1, the J gene TRBJ2-7, with 10 bases matching TRBD1. TRBV23-1 is given ORF status, its function remaining uncertain. CDR3 length equals 17 residues. Trimming took 4 bases from V and 4 from J; bases not matched to a gene: 13. In DNA, the CDR3 is TGCGCCAGCAGTCGCTCGGGCGGGACAGGGGCGACGTACGAGCAGTACTTC. Its protein product is CASSRSGGTGATYEQYF.

The chain employs TRBV2 and TRBJ2-3; perhaps TRBD2 as D (6 bases). The germline V gene encodes CDR1 SNHLY and CDR2 FYNNEI. CDR3 length equals 14 residues. Trimming shortened V by 3 bases and J by 1 base, and 8 bases separated the two germline ends. CDR3 sequence: CASSEGGGTDTQYF. CDR3 DNA: TGTGCCAGCAGTGAGGGGGGTGGCACAGATACGCAGTATTTT.

Here the CDR3 reads CASSLTTSTDTQYF. The CDR3 DNA reads as TGTGCCAGCAGTTTGACAACTAGCACAGATACGCAGTATTTT. V is TRBV27 and J is TRBJ2-3, with D unresolved. V was shortened by 3 bases and J by 0 bases, with 7 bases between the two germline ends. The CDR3 is made up of 14 amino acids. Per germline, CDR1 MNHEY and CDR2 SMNVEV (reference sequence).

This clone was found a few times. CDR3: CASSEVGDGTEAFF. As DNA, the CDR3 is TGTGCCAGCAGTGAAGTTGGGGATGGGACTGAAGCTTTCTTT. The chain couples TRBV6-1 to TRBJ1-1; D remains ambiguous. The CDR3 loop spans 14 amino acids. V lost 1 base and J 5 bases, leaving 11 bases between the germline ends. CDR1 is MNHNS and CDR2 is SASEGT in the germline V gene.

The chain employs TRBV6-4 and TRBJ2-2; a possible D gene is TRBD2 (6 bases). Trimming stripped 4 bases from V and 7 bases from J, with 19 bases between. Per the germline V gene, CDR1 is MRHNA and CDR2 is SNTAGT. CDR3 size: 16 residues. CDR3 protein: CASSVGGSIVGGELFF. The CDR3 DNA sequence: TGTGCCAGCAGTGTGGGGGGATCGATTGTGGGCGGGGAGCTGTTTTTT.

This clone was counted a few times. The chain joins TRBV2 to TRBJ2-7, with 11 bases identical to TRBD1. V lost 3 bases to trimming and J lost 7 bases; unmatched junction nucleotides: 11. The CDR3 length is 16 residues. Germline CDR1 SNHLY, CDR2 FYNNEI. The CDR3 loop is CASSDPMTGTGGEQYF. CDR3 nucleotides: TGTGCCAGCAGTGACCCCATGACCGGGACAGGGGGAGAGCAGTACTTC.

This clone was recorded a few times. This chain uses TRBV2 with TRBJ2-7; the D gene is possibly TRBD2 (6 bases). The CDR3 runs to 15 residues. Germline lookup yields CDR1 SNHLY and CDR2 FYNNEI. V was clipped by 0 bases and J by 2 bases, with 11 bases between them. Here the CDR3 reads CASSEASGRAYEQYF. Here the CDR3 DNA reads TGTGCCAGCAGTGAAGCGTCCGGGAGAGCCTACGAGCAGTACTTC.

The chain joins TRBV28 to TRBJ2-4; possible D gene TRBD2, 5 bases. V was clipped by 2 bases and J by 0 bases, with 11 bases between them. The CDR3 length is 16 residues. Germline-derived CDR1 and CDR2 are MDHEN and SYDVKM. CDR3 sequence: CASSLPGLLAKNIQYF. CDR3 nucleotide sequence: TGTGCCAGCAGTTTACCCGGACTCCTAGCCAAAAACATTCAGTACTTC.

The V call is TRBV18, the J call TRBJ2-1; the match to TRBD2 covers 12 bases. V was pared by 0 bases and J by 0 bases, with 3 bases of the junction left unmatched. Germline CDR1 KGHSH, CDR2 LQKENI. The CDR3 has 18 amino acids. In DNA, the CDR3 is TGTGCCAGCTCACCACCGGTGGGACTAGCGGGCTCCTACAATGAGCAGTTCTTC. It yields the protein CASSPPVGLAGSYNEQFF.

The rearrangement joins TRBV9 to TRBJ2-7; D not certain. Trimming took 0 bases from V and 3 from J, leaving 4 bases between them. This CDR3 contains 12 residues. The germline gives CDR1 SGDLS, CDR2 YYNGEE. The CDR3 coding sequence is TGTGCCAGCAGCGTAGGAAGCTACGAGCAGTACTTC. Translated: CASSVGSYEQYF.

The rearrangement joins TRBV7-9 to TRBJ1-2, with D maybe TRBD1 (6 bases). CDR3 size: 14 residues. Trimming shortened V by 8 bases and J by 5 bases, and 18 bases separated the two germline ends. The germline CDR1 and CDR2 sequences are SEHNR and FQNEAQ (reference sequence). CDR3 nucleotides: TGTGCCAGCGTCCTCGTCGGGGGGCCTTATGGCTACACCTTC. Encoded protein: CASVLVGGPYGYTF. Drawing the rest from reference TRBV7-9 and TRBJ1-2, the complete variable domain is DTGVSQNPRHKITKRGQNVTFRCDPISEHNRLYWYRQTLGQGPEFLTYFQNEAQLEKSRLLSDRFSAERPKGSFSTLEIQRTEQGDSAMYLCASVLVGGPYGYTFGSGTRLTVV.

The chain employs TRBV7-7 and TRBJ2-5; tentatively, D is TRBD2 (5 bases). Per germline, CDR1 SSHAT and CDR2 FNYEAQ (reference sequence). Trimming shortened V by 8 bases and J by 8 bases, and 12 bases separated the two germline ends. This CDR3 has 11 residues. As DNA, the CDR3 is TGTGCCAGCGGGGAGCTAGGAACCCAGTACTTC. It yields the protein CASGELGTQYF.

The chain has TRBV7-9 and TRBJ1-5; D gene ambiguous. The germline V gene encodes CDR1 SEHNR and CDR2 FQNEAQ (reference sequence). The CDR3 runs 14 residues. V was clipped by 4 bases and J by 5 bases, with 12 bases between them. The CDR3 protein is CASSSTEYYQPQHF. Written as DNA, the CDR3 is TGTGCCAGCAGCTCAACAGAATACTATCAGCCCCAGCATTTT.